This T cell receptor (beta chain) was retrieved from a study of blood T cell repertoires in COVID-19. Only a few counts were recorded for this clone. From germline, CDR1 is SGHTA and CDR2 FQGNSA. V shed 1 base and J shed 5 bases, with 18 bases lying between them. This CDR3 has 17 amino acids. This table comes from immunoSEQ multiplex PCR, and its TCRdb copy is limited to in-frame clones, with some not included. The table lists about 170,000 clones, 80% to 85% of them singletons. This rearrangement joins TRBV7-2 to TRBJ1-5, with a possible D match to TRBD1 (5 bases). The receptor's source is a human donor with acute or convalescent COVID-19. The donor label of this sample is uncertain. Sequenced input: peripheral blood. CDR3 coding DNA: TGTGCCAGCAGCTTAGTCGCTACAGGTGGAGGGGATCAGCCCCAGCATTTT. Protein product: CASSLVATGGGDQPQHF.